Listed below are T cell receptor beta chains from one sample, sequenced in a study of CD4 T cells in relation to SARS-CoV-2 and coronaviruses. The repertoire was sequenced with immunoSEQ multiplex PCR; TCRdb's copy has only in-frame clones and lacks some. The table has about 38,000 clones, approximately 77% seen once. These receptors have no known antigen. The sequencing sample was made of naive CD4+ T cells from PBMCs, cultured in vitro. The receptors shown here come from an adult with COVID-19. Each CDR3 is given with its conserved first and last residue. The order of the fields is D gene, J gene, clone size, V gene, CDR3 protein, CDR3 DNA. A D gene is named only where the DNA matches it firmly. Clone size, where shown, is once, few, many, or a class for clones that have expanded.

d_call: -; j_call: TRBJ1-6; clone_size: -; v_call: TRBV30; cdr3_aa: CAWRAWDNSPLHF; cdr3_nt: TGTGCCTGGAGGGCGTGGGATAATTCGCCCCTCCACTTT
d_call: -; j_call: TRBJ2-2; clone_size: -; v_call: TRBV4-1; cdr3_aa: CASSPFVSGWNTGELFF; cdr3_nt: TGCGCCAGCAGCCCTTTTGTCAGCGGATGGAACACCGGGGAGCTGTTTTTT
d_call: TRBD1; j_call: TRBJ2-1; clone_size: -; v_call: TRBV28; cdr3_aa: CASTLPPPGTGGNEQFF; cdr3_nt: TGTGCCAGCACCTTACCCCCCCCCGGGACAGGGGGCAATGAGCAGTTCTTC
d_call: -; j_call: TRBJ1-4; clone_size: -; v_call: TRBV30; cdr3_aa: CAWSPGWSATNEKLFF; cdr3_nt: TGTGCCTGGAGTCCCGGTTGGTCGGCAACTAATGAAAAACTGTTTTTT
d_call: -; j_call: TRBJ1-2; clone_size: few; v_call: TRBV28; cdr3_aa: CASSTQGTLNYGYTF; cdr3_nt: TGTGCCAGCAGTACCCAAGGGACTCTGAACTATGGCTACACCTTC
d_call: -; j_call: TRBJ2-1; clone_size: -; v_call: TRBV2; cdr3_aa: CASRDYNEQFF; cdr3_nt: TGTGCCAGCAGGGACTACAATGAGCAGTTCTTC
d_call: TRBD1; j_call: TRBJ2-5; clone_size: once; v_call: TRBV5-1; cdr3_aa: CASSLWGQQETQYF; cdr3_nt: TGCGCCAGCAGCTTGTGGGGACAGCAAGAGACCCAGTACTTC
d_call: TRBD1; j_call: TRBJ2-7; clone_size: -; v_call: TRBV14; cdr3_aa: CASSPGTVYEQYF; cdr3_nt: TGTGCCAGCAGCCCCGGGACAGTTTACGAGCAGTACTTC
d_call: TRBD2; j_call: TRBJ2-1; clone_size: -; v_call: TRBV5-4; cdr3_aa: CASSTTSGTYNEQFF; cdr3_nt: TGTGCCAGCAGCACGACTAGCGGGACTTACAATGAGCAGTTCTTC
d_call: -; j_call: TRBJ2-7; clone_size: few; v_call: TRBV5-5; cdr3_aa: CASSTQSGPYEQYF; cdr3_nt: TGTGCCAGCAGCACCCAGAGCGGGCCCTACGAGCAGTACTTC
d_call: -; j_call: TRBJ2-7; clone_size: few; v_call: TRBV7-3; cdr3_aa: CASSLTGSSYEQYF; cdr3_nt: TGTGCCAGCAGCTTAACGGGTAGCTCCTACGAGCAGTACTTC
d_call: -; j_call: TRBJ1-5; clone_size: few; v_call: TRBV18; cdr3_aa: CASSPIGNSNQPQHF; cdr3_nt: TGTGCCAGCTCACCAATAGGGAATAGCAATCAGCCCCAGCATTTT
d_call: -; j_call: TRBJ1-1; clone_size: few; v_call: TRBV19; cdr3_aa: CASSIPRGGGTEAFF; cdr3_nt: TGTGCCAGTAGCATCCCCCGTGGAGGGGGCACTGAAGCTTTCTTT
d_call: TRBD1; j_call: TRBJ2-1; clone_size: -; v_call: TRBV5-1; cdr3_aa: CASSTGTGNEQFF; cdr3_nt: TGCGCCAGCAGCACCGGGACAGGGAATGAGCAGTTCTTC
d_call: TRBD1; j_call: TRBJ2-4; clone_size: -; v_call: TRBV28; cdr3_aa: CASRNPGQGAKNIQYF; cdr3_nt: TGTGCCAGCAGGAATCCGGGACAGGGGGCCAAAAACATTCAGTACTTC
d_call: -; j_call: TRBJ1-5; clone_size: -; v_call: TRBV6-5; cdr3_aa: CASSVGGGNQPQHF; cdr3_nt: TGTGCCAGCAGCGTGGGGGGGGGAAATCAGCCCCAGCATTTT
d_call: TRBD1; j_call: TRBJ2-5; clone_size: -; v_call: TRBV7-9; cdr3_aa: CASSSATGLAETQYF; cdr3_nt: TGTGCCAGCAGCTCCGCGACAGGGTTAGCGGAGACCCAGTACTTC
d_call: -; j_call: TRBJ2-3; clone_size: -; v_call: TRBV5-1; cdr3_aa: CASSLGQRDTQYF; cdr3_nt: TGCGCCAGCAGCTTGGGACAGCGAGATACGCAGTATTTT
d_call: -; j_call: TRBJ1-6; clone_size: -; v_call: TRBV7-2; cdr3_aa: CASSTPTGPLHF; cdr3_nt: TGTGCCAGCAGCACCCCGACAGGTCCCCTCCACTTT
d_call: -; j_call: TRBJ2-7; clone_size: -; v_call: TRBV19; cdr3_aa: CASSLGSSTGEQYF; cdr3_nt: TGTGCCAGTAGCCTTGGGAGCTCCACGGGTGAGCAGTACTTC
d_call: TRBD2; j_call: TRBJ2-7; clone_size: -; v_call: TRBV28; cdr3_aa: CASKLAAASGRNEQYF; cdr3_nt: TGTGCCAGCAAACTAGCGGCGGCTAGCGGGAGGAACGAGCAGTACTTC
d_call: -; j_call: TRBJ2-1; clone_size: -; v_call: TRBV29-1; cdr3_aa: CSVDNSGRIHFF; cdr3_nt: TGCAGCGTTGATAATAGCGGTAGAATACATTTCTTC
d_call: TRBD2; j_call: TRBJ2-2; clone_size: -; v_call: TRBV4-1; cdr3_aa: CASSQVAGVTGELFF; cdr3_nt: TGCGCCAGCAGCCAAGTAGCGGGAGTCACCGGGGAGCTGTTTTTT
d_call: -; j_call: TRBJ2-7; clone_size: -; v_call: TRBV4-1; cdr3_aa: CASSQDQVGILPEQYF; cdr3_nt: TGCGCCAGCAGCCAAGATCAGGTAGGGATCCTACCCGAGCAGTACTTC
d_call: -; j_call: TRBJ2-1; clone_size: -; v_call: TRBV9; cdr3_aa: CASSFGGNNEQFF; cdr3_nt: TGTGCCAGCAGCTTTGGAGGGAACAATGAGCAGTTCTTC
d_call: -; j_call: TRBJ2-7; clone_size: -; v_call: TRBV7-2; cdr3_aa: CASSLGRGVAYEQYF; cdr3_nt: TGTGCCAGCAGCTTAGGTCGCGGGGTCGCCTACGAGCAGTACTTC
d_call: TRBD2; j_call: TRBJ2-2; clone_size: -; v_call: TRBV5-4; cdr3_aa: CASSLDPAGDAGELFF; cdr3_nt: TGTGCCAGCAGCTTGGATCCAGCGGGAGATGCCGGGGAGCTGTTTTTT
d_call: -; j_call: TRBJ2-5; clone_size: -; v_call: TRBV19; cdr3_aa: CASSSRETQYF; cdr3_nt: TGTGCCAGTAGCAGCAGGGAGACCCAGTACTTC
d_call: TRBD1; j_call: TRBJ2-5; clone_size: -; v_call: TRBV6-5; cdr3_aa: CASRYRGNQETQYF; cdr3_nt: TGTGCCAGCAGGTACAGGGGTAACCAAGAGACCCAGTACTTC
d_call: TRBD1; j_call: TRBJ2-5; clone_size: -; v_call: TRBV5-4; cdr3_aa: CASSLAKGQRETQYF; cdr3_nt: TGTGCCAGCAGCTTGGCAAAGGGACAGCGGGAGACCCAGTACTTC
d_call: -; j_call: TRBJ2-1; clone_size: -; v_call: TRBV5-6; cdr3_aa: CASSVDQGSPTNEQFF; cdr3_nt: TGTGCCAGCAGCGTTGACCAGGGGTCGCCGACGAATGAGCAGTTCTTC
d_call: -; j_call: TRBJ2-3; clone_size: -; v_call: TRBV27; cdr3_aa: CASWRAGGTDTQYF; cdr3_nt: TGTGCCAGCTGGAGGGCGGGCGGCACAGATACGCAGTATTTT
d_call: TRBD1; j_call: TRBJ2-1; clone_size: -; v_call: TRBV5-1; cdr3_aa: CASSLVGQGRNEQFF; cdr3_nt: TGCGCCAGCAGCTTGGTAGGACAGGGACGCAATGAGCAGTTCTTC
d_call: TRBD1; j_call: TRBJ2-5; clone_size: -; v_call: TRBV28; cdr3_aa: CASSPRTGAKGIQETQYF; cdr3_nt: TGTGCCAGCAGTCCTAGGACAGGGGCAAAGGGTATACAAGAGACCCAGTACTTC
d_call: -; j_call: TRBJ2-2; clone_size: once; v_call: TRBV5-4; cdr3_aa: CASSPMGGQDTGELFF; cdr3_nt: TGTGCCAGCAGCCCGATGGGGGGACAAGACACCGGGGAGCTGTTTTTT
d_call: TRBD2; j_call: TRBJ2-5; clone_size: -; v_call: TRBV4-1; cdr3_aa: CASSSGLAGYQETQYF; cdr3_nt: TGCGCCAGCAGCTCGGGACTAGCGGGATACCAAGAGACCCAGTACTTC
d_call: -; j_call: TRBJ2-7; clone_size: -; v_call: TRBV4-1; cdr3_aa: CASSQWGSRESYEQYF; cdr3_nt: TGCGCCAGCAGCCAATGGGGGTCCAGGGAATCCTACGAGCAGTACTTC
d_call: TRBD1; j_call: TRBJ1-5; clone_size: -; v_call: TRBV4-1; cdr3_aa: CASSQVVQGTGGNQPQHF; cdr3_nt: TGCGCCAGCAGCCAAGTAGTACAAGGGACAGGGGGCAATCAGCCCCAGCATTTT
d_call: TRBD2; j_call: TRBJ2-7; clone_size: -; v_call: TRBV6-5; cdr3_aa: CASRIGLAVNGEQYF; cdr3_nt: TGTGCCAGCAGGATAGGACTAGCGGTGAACGGGGAGCAGTACTTC
d_call: -; j_call: TRBJ2-1; clone_size: -; v_call: TRBV27; cdr3_aa: CASSLVGDRNEQFF; cdr3_nt: TGTGCCAGCAGTTTAGTCGGAGATAGGAATGAGCAGTTCTTC
d_call: -; j_call: TRBJ2-2; clone_size: -; v_call: TRBV2; cdr3_aa: CASERLHTGELFF; cdr3_nt: TGTGCCAGCGAGAGACTCCACACCGGGGAGCTGTTTTTT
d_call: -; j_call: TRBJ2-3; clone_size: -; v_call: TRBV5-4; cdr3_aa: CASSFGSGSTDTQYF; cdr3_nt: TGTGCCAGCAGCTTTGGGAGCGGGAGCACAGATACGCAGTATTTT
d_call: -; j_call: TRBJ2-6; clone_size: -; v_call: TRBV25-1; cdr3_aa: CASSEDTGTASGANVLTF; cdr3_nt: TGTGCCAGCAGTGAAGACACCGGGACTGCCTCTGGGGCCAACGTCCTGACTTTC
d_call: TRBD1; j_call: TRBJ2-7; clone_size: -; v_call: TRBV6-5; cdr3_aa: CASSREARQGAQYF; cdr3_nt: TGTGCCAGCAGTAGAGAGGCCAGACAGGGTGCGCAGTACTTC
d_call: TRBD1; j_call: TRBJ2-7; clone_size: -; v_call: TRBV3-1/TRBV3-2; cdr3_aa: CASSQVPGQGQGGYEQYF; cdr3_nt: TGTGCCAGCAGCCAAGTCCCGGGACAGGGGCAGGGGGGGTACGAGCAGTACTTC
d_call: -; j_call: TRBJ2-7; clone_size: -; v_call: TRBV11-2; cdr3_aa: CASSVLRGRTYEQYF; cdr3_nt: TGTGCCAGCAGCGTCTTACGGGGGCGTACCTACGAGCAGTACTTC
d_call: TRBD2; j_call: TRBJ2-3; clone_size: few; v_call: TRBV3-1/TRBV3-2; cdr3_aa: CASSQDLTAGAPFLTDTQYF; cdr3_nt: TGTGCCAGCAGCCAAGATCTAACTGCGGGAGCTCCCTTTCTAACAGATACGCAGTATTTT
d_call: -; j_call: TRBJ2-5; clone_size: -; v_call: TRBV2; cdr3_aa: CASRARAGELETQYF; cdr3_nt: TGTGCCAGCAGGGCCAGAGCCGGAGAACTAGAGACCCAGTACTTC
d_call: -; j_call: TRBJ2-3; clone_size: -; v_call: TRBV4-1; cdr3_aa: CASSQLGIDTQYF; cdr3_nt: TGCGCCAGCAGCCAACTTGGGATAGATACGCAGTATTTT
d_call: -; j_call: TRBJ1-1; clone_size: -; v_call: TRBV28; cdr3_aa: CASSFGGQVVNTEAFF; cdr3_nt: TGTGCCAGCAGTTTCGGGGGGCAGGTCGTGAACACTGAAGCTTTCTTT
d_call: TRBD1; j_call: TRBJ2-5; clone_size: -; v_call: TRBV7-3; cdr3_aa: CASSPGTGGQETQYF; cdr3_nt: TGTGCCAGCAGCCCCGGGACAGGGGGCCAAGAGACCCAGTACTTC
d_call: -; j_call: TRBJ1-4; clone_size: once; v_call: TRBV19; cdr3_aa: CASSIDRDSELFF; cdr3_nt: TGTGCCAGTAGTATAGATCGAGACAGCGAACTGTTTTTT
d_call: -; j_call: TRBJ1-4; clone_size: few; v_call: TRBV28; cdr3_aa: CASSLHNEHEKLFF; cdr3_nt: TGTGCCAGCAGTTTACACAATGAGCATGAAAAACTGTTTTTT
d_call: TRBD1; j_call: TRBJ1-1; clone_size: -; v_call: TRBV7-6; cdr3_aa: CASSLFKGARTEAFF; cdr3_nt: TGTGCCAGCAGCTTATTTAAGGGGGCGAGGACTGAAGCTTTCTTT
d_call: TRBD2; j_call: TRBJ2-1; clone_size: -; v_call: TRBV28; cdr3_aa: CASSLGGTSAYNEQFF; cdr3_nt: TGTGCCAGCAGTTTAGGAGGGACTAGCGCCTACAATGAGCAGTTCTTC